One sample yielded the 10 T cell receptor beta chains listed below, sequenced in a study of shared clonotypes between healthy human individuals (TCRdb year 2020). Libraries came from the immunoSEQ multiplex PCR assay. The immuneACCESS repertoire file appears here via TCRdb, limited to in-frame rearrangements. These files lack a portion of the clones; in checked studies, under half of the deficit traces to unresolved V genes, and the cause of the others is not known. Within this sample are roughly 2.5 million clones, with roughly 92% of them counted one time only. The top ten constitute around 0.14% of the sample. The specimen sequenced was naive CD4+ T cells sorted from blood. This specimen's cell subset or site label, per the study, means: CD45RA+ positively selected. The receptor source for this set is a man aged 18 to 35 in good health.

This clone was recorded once. The genes are TRBV4-1 and TRBJ1-1; D possibly corresponds to TRBD1 (5 bases). The V and J ends lost 1 base and 3 bases respectively, with 12 bases between them. Germline CDR1 MGHRA, CDR2 YSYEKL. The CDR3 is made up of 15 amino acids. CDR3: CASSQAGAGDTEAFF. For the CDR3, the DNA is TGCGCCAGCAGCCAAGCCGGGGCGGGGGACACTGAAGCTTTCTTT.

V usage is TRBV1 and J usage is TRBJ1-2; the tabulated D call, TRBD1, remains unverified against the DNA. TRBV1 is a documented pseudogene. The CDR3 contains 14 residues. The CDR3 loop is CTVPLQEANYGYTF. CDR3 sequence (DNA): TGCACCGTCCCGCTACAGGAAGCTAACTATGGCTACACCTTC.

The chain has TRBV19 and TRBJ2-2; 12 nucleotides match TRBD2. CDR3 size: 15 residues. In germline, CDR1 is LNHDA, CDR2 SQIVND (reference sequence). The trim removed 1 base at V and 6 bases at J, leaving 0 bases unmatched. This CDR3 is CASSIGTSGAGELFF. The CDR3, as DNA: TGTGCCAGTAGTATAGGGACTAGCGGGGCCGGGGAGCTGTTTTTT. The entire variable domain, with the rest obtained from reference TRBV19 and TRBJ2-2, is as follows: DGGITQSPKYLFRKEGQNVTLSCEQNLNHDAMYWYRQDPGQGLRLIYYSQIVNDFQKGDIAEGYSVSREKKESFPLTVTSAQKNPTAFYLCASSIGTSGAGELFFGEGSRLTVL.

CDR3 amino acids: CASRSRREGYEQYF. In DNA, the CDR3 is TGTGCCAGCAGAAGCCGGCGGGAGGGGTACGAGCAGTACTTC. The genes are TRBV27 and TRBJ2-7; 9 bases align to TRBD2. V lost 6 bases to trimming and J lost 4 bases; unmatched junction nucleotides: 7. The CDR3 runs to 14 residues. The germline V gene encodes CDR1 MNHEY and CDR2 SMNVEV (reference sequence).

The J gene is TRBJ2-7, the V gene TRBV28; 9 nucleotides agree with TRBD2. With V trimmed by 4 bases and J by 4 bases, 11 bases remained unmatched. The CDR3 covers 16 residues. Germline CDR1 MDHEN, CDR2 SYDVKM. For the CDR3, the DNA is TGTGCCAGCAGTTCTCGGGGTAGCGGGGGCCTTTACGAGCAGTACTTC. Amino acid sequence: CASSSRGSGGLYEQYF.

This chain joins TRBV6-1 and TRBJ1-1, with D perhaps matching TRBD1 (5 bases). The V gene lost 1 base and the J gene lost 4 bases, with 13 bases spanning the gap. From germline, CDR1 is MNHNS and CDR2 SASEGT. The CDR3 has 15 residues. This CDR3 reads CASSEGLGGTTEAFF. The CDR3 DNA sequence: TGTGCCAGCAGTGAAGGGCTCGGGGGAACCACTGAAGCTTTCTTT.

The chain uses TRBV27 and TRBJ2-1, with D unresolved. The CDR3 has 12 residues. Germline CDR1 MNHEY, CDR2 SMNVEV (reference sequence). V was cut by 3 bases and J by 8 bases, with 8 bases left in between. In DNA, the CDR3 is TGTGCCAGCAGTTTTGGACGACATGAGCAGTTCTTC. Translation gives CASSFGRHEQFF.

The V gene is TRBV5-1, the J gene TRBJ1-4; 10 bases map to TRBD1. The CDR3 is made up of 17 amino acids. From germline, CDR1 is SGHRS and CDR2 YFSETQ. V shed 4 bases and J 0 bases; nucleotides not matched to a gene: 6. The CDR3 DNA reads as TGCGCCAGCAGCGGGGGGACAGGGGAAGCAACTAATGAAAAACTGTTTTTT. Translating gives CASSGGTGEATNEKLFF.

In regard to this clone: The identical CDR3 is also encoded by other nucleotide sequences in the sample. The chain recombines TRBV5-1 with TRBJ2-5, with D hard to call. The V gene lost 4 bases and the J gene lost 1 base, with 5 bases spanning the gap. The germline V gene has CDR1 SGHRS and CDR2 YFSETQ. This CDR3 region has 12 residues. CDR3 region: CASSQAQETQYF. CDR3 in DNA: TGCGCCAGCAGCCAGGCCCAAGAGACCCAGTACTTC.

This clone came up a few times. CDR3: CASSWGDRDTGELFF. CDR3 bases: TGTGCCAGCAGCTGGGGAGACCGCGACACCGGGGAGCTGTTTTTT. The genes are TRBV7-9 and TRBJ2-2; possibly TRBD2 for D (5 bases). This CDR3 contains 15 residues. Trimming stripped 4 bases from V and 3 bases from J, with 12 bases between. The germline CDR1 and CDR2 sequences are SEHNR and FQNEAQ (reference sequence).